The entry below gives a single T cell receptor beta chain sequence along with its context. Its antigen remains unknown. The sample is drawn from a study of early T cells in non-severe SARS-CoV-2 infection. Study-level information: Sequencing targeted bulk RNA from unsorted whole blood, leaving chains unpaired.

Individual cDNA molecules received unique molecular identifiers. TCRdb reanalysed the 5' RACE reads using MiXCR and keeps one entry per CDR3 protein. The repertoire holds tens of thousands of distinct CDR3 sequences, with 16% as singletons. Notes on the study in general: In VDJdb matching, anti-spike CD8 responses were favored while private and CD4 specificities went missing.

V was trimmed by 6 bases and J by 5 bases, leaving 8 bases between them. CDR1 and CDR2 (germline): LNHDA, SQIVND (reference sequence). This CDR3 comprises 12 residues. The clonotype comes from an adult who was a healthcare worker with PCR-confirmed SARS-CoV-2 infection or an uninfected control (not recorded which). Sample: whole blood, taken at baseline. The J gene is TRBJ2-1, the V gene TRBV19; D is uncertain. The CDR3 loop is CASRIRHNEQFF. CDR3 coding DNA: TGTGCCAGTAGAATAAGGCACAATGAGCAGTTCTTC.